Listed below are T cell receptor beta chains from one sample, sequenced in a study of type 1 regulatory T cells. One entry per CDR3 protein, called by TCRdb with MiXCR from the reads. The sample lists tens of thousands of distinct CDR3 sequences; about 48% were seen once. What these receptors recognize is not known. Sequenced: cultured non-Tr1 T cells, either the whole culture or a sorted T cell fraction (not recorded which). These receptors came from a human donor in good health. Each CDR3 is given without its conserved first and last residue. Fields, in order: J gene, V gene, CDR3 protein.

>TRBJ2-7|TRBV5-4
ASSYQRQGREQY
>TRBJ1-4|TRBV20-1
SASRGGGEKLF
>TRBJ1-1|TRBV5-6
ASSFRPTEMNTEAF
>TRBJ2-7|TRBV20-1
SARDWQSGSYEQY
>TRBJ2-5|TRBV10-3
ATRGSGSETQY
>TRBJ1-5|TRBV20-1
SAREPRTDHQPQH
>TRBJ1-2|TRBV7-9
ASSLAATGTGAGYGYT
>TRBJ1-1|TRBV12-3/TRBV12-4
ASREQGITEAF
>TRBJ2-2|TRBV5-1
ASRVSFAGELF
>TRBJ1-1|TRBV9
ASSSNRDIYGSTEAF
>TRBJ1-2|TRBV11-3
ASSLGAGGNGYT
>TRBJ1-1|TRBV20-1
SARITYNTEAF
>TRBJ2-2|TRBV7-2
ASSLSRRGQGGNTGELF
>TRBJ1-2|TRBV5-6
ASSLGHLLYGYT
>TRBJ2-1|TRBV5-1
ASSWGDSGTGEQF
>TRBJ1-1|TRBV7-8
ASSPDRGGGNTEAF
>TRBJ1-4|TRBV7-8
ASSRQGGMTNEKLF
>TRBJ1-6|TRBV5-1
ASSLWGPGPLH
>TRBJ1-1|TRBV12-3/TRBV12-4
ASSLRAGMNTEAF
>TRBJ1-4|TRBV6-1
ASSGGRGTEKLF
>TRBJ1-5|TRBV6-1
ASSELPGGRQPQH
>TRBJ2-2|TRBV7-9
ASSRQGALRTGELF
>TRBJ1-1|TRBV12-3/TRBV12-4
ASSLAQRNTEAF
>TRBJ2-5|TRBV6-6
ASTAGLAGGIRETQY
>TRBJ2-3|TRBV5-1
ASGQGEDTQY
>TRBJ2-1|TRBV10-2
ASSDHRAAGGHNEQF
>TRBJ1-2|TRBV12-3/TRBV12-4
ASSFSDYGYT
>TRBJ1-2|TRBV18
ASSLEPLSRARLTYGYT
>TRBJ1-2|TRBV14
ASSRFRGWRYGYT
>TRBJ2-3|TRBV20-1
SAGPPAGGTDTQY
>TRBJ2-1|TRBV6-2/TRBV6-3
ASSRDPRYNEQF
>TRBJ2-1|TRBV5-4
ASSWTGVGEQF
>TRBJ2-1|TRBV18
ASSPQGGDLLNEQF
>TRBJ2-5|TRBV7-6
ASSGGTGGGLGETQY
>TRBJ1-1|TRBV24-1
AARLPGRTDTEAF
>TRBJ1-2|TRBV11-2
ASSGQGTVYGYT
>TRBJ2-7|TRBV7-8
ASLPQGSYEQY
>TRBJ1-1|TRBV7-2
ASSSRGPDRAF
>TRBJ2-7|TRBV10-2
ASSPMREQY
>TRBJ1-2|TRBV7-8
ASSPGQLNYGYT
>TRBJ1-3|TRBV7-2
ASSSGTGAGNTIY
>TRBJ2-5|TRBV24-1
ATSEPGQGRPSETQY
>TRBJ2-5|TRBV20-1
SARRETQY
>TRBJ2-3|TRBV5-1
ASSLAPSGGRVQY
>TRBJ2-3|TRBV27
ASTRRQPETDTQY
>TRBJ1-4|TRBV28
ASLRAGANEKLF
>TRBJ2-1|TRBV20-1
SASFRLARNEQF
>TRBJ1-1|TRBV11-1
ASKDSLNTEAF
>TRBJ2-7|TRBV6-2/TRBV6-3
ASRSPGQGLYEQY
>TRBJ1-5|TRBV7-9
ASGDGVGQPQH
>TRBJ2-1|TRBV6-2/TRBV6-3
ASRLDTYNEQF
>TRBJ2-7|TRBV5-1
ASYLKPGPSADEQY
>TRBJ2-2|TRBV6-5
ASSYSRRTNTGELF
>TRBJ1-4|TRBV9
ASSARDSNEKLF